These 28 T cell receptor beta chains were all obtained from the same sample, sequenced in a study of control samples from healthy donors and cancer patients. The table came from immunoSEQ multiplex PCR; TCRdb's copy has only in-frame clones and leaves some out. The table lists around 41,000 clones, around 83% of them singletons, with 20% to 25% in the top ten. Sequencing was performed on PBMCs. These TCRs come from an older woman with lung cancer.

This clone was seen just once. V and J are TRBV7-2 and TRBJ1-1; 9 bases align to TRBD1. V shed 4 bases and J 5 bases; nucleotides not matched to a gene: 8. The germline V gene has CDR1 SGHTA and CDR2 FQGNSA. This CDR3 is 15 amino acids long. Written as DNA, the CDR3 is TGTGCCAGCAGCTCGGGACAGGGAAGGTTAACTGAAGCTTTCTTT. This codes for CASSSGQGRLTEAFF.

This chain links TRBV5-4 with TRBJ1-3; D is uncertain. This CDR3 is 15 amino acids long. Between the trimmed V and J ends, which lost 4 bases and 2 bases, there was a span of 13 bases. The germline CDR1 and CDR2 sequences are SGHNT and YYREEE (reference sequence). CDR3 sequence reads: CASSQNHAPGNTIYF. The CDR3 DNA reads as TGTGCCAGCAGCCAGAATCATGCCCCTGGAAACACCATATATTTT.

About this clone itself: This same CDR3 is encoded by further DNA sequences in the sample. The chain carries TRBV25-1 and TRBJ1-2; 7 bases match TRBD1. The CDR3 has 14 residues. Germline assignment: CDR1 MGHDK and CDR2 SYGVNS. Trimming removed 3 bases from V and 4 bases from J; junction bases left unmatched: 5. For the CDR3, the DNA is TGTGCCAGCAGTGAGCAGGGGACAGCCTATGGCTACACCTTC. Its translation: CASSEQGTAYGYTF.

In DNA, the CDR3 is TGTGCCAGCGGATGGGGGCAGGATCAGCCCCAGCATTTT. Its translation: CASGWGQDQPQHF. This chain joins TRBV6-5 and TRBJ1-5; D is perhaps TRBD1 (6 bases). V lost 8 bases and J lost 5, with 13 bases in between. Per germline, CDR1 MNHEY and CDR2 SVGAGI. CDR3 length equals 13 residues.

This sequence joins TRBV18 and TRBJ2-5; weak D call: TRBD1 (6 bases). Trimming took 5 bases from V and 1 from J, leaving 8 bases between them. CDR1 KGHSH and CDR2 LQKENI come from the germline V gene. The CDR3 runs to 13 residues. CDR3 in amino acids: CASSGGTQETQYF. DNA of the CDR3: TGTGCCAGCTCAGGGGGCACCCAAGAGACCCAGTACTTC.

This clone qualifies as medium-sized (0.01 to 0.1%). V and J are TRBV4-1 and TRBJ1-4; D may be TRBD1 (6 bases). Per the germline V gene, CDR1 is MGHRA and CDR2 is YSYEKL. The CDR3 extends over 15 amino acids. V lost 4 bases, J lost 5 bases, and 14 bases lay in between. The chain's CDR3 is CASSRTGTPNEKLFF. CDR3 nucleotides: TGCGCCAGCAGCCGAACCGGGACACCGAATGAAAAACTGTTTTTT.

The CDR3: CASSISEGADTQYF. CDR3 nucleotide sequence: TGTGCCAGTAGTATCTCGGAGGGGGCAGATACGCAGTATTTT. The chain combines TRBV19 with TRBJ2-3, with D tentatively TRBD1 or TRBD2 (6 bases each). The CDR3 runs 14 residues. Looked up from germline, CDR1 is LNHDA and CDR2 is SQIVND (reference sequence). V was pared by 3 bases and J by 4 bases, with 11 bases between.

This chain links TRBV30 with TRBJ1-6; D uncertain. This CDR3 region has 13 residues. V was trimmed by 1 base and J by 6 bases, leaving 7 bases between them. Per germline, CDR1 GTSNPN and CDR2 SVGIG (reference sequence). The CDR3 bases are TGTGCCTGGAGTGACACGGCTAATTCACCCCTCCACTTT. The encoded protein is CAWSDTANSPLHF.

This chain connects TRBV3-1 (or the pseudogene TRBV3-2) to TRBJ2-4; D could derive from TRBD1 or TRBD2 (5 bases each). The CDR3 contains 17 residues. V was shortened by 3 bases and J by 3 bases, with 18 bases between the two germline ends. Germline V gene lookup returns CDR1 LGHDT and CDR2 YNNKEL (reference sequence). The DNA for the CDR3 is TGTGCCAGCAGCCAGCTTCTAAGGCTGGGGGTCAAAAACATTCAGTACTTC. This gives the protein CASSQLLRLGVKNIQYF.

V usage is TRBV5-6 and J usage is TRBJ1-3, with a possible D match to TRBD1 (5 bases). The CDR3 consists of 14 residues. Trimming pared 1 base from V and 2 bases from J, leaving 7 bases between. CDR1 and CDR2 from the germline V gene are SGHDT and YYEEEE. CDR3 residues: CASSLWGAGNTIYF. CDR3 nucleotide sequence: TGTGCCAGCAGCTTGTGGGGGGCTGGAAACACCATATATTTT. Full variable domain (rest looked up from reference TRBV5-6 and TRBJ1-3): DAGVTQSPTHLIKTRGQQVTLRCSPKSGHDTVSWYQQALGQGPQFIFQYYEEEERQRGNFPDRFSGHQFPNYSSELNVNALLLGDSALYLCASSLWGAGNTIYFGEGSWLTVV.

The rearrangement uses TRBV18 and TRBJ1-5; perhaps TRBD1 as D (5 bases). Germline V gene sequence: CDR1 KGHSH, CDR2 LQKENI. Trimming shortened V by 2 bases and J by 5 bases, and 25 bases separated the two germline ends. The CDR3 runs to 19 residues. CDR3 residues: CASSPGALEYEGRYQPQHF. The CDR3 DNA follows: TGTGCCAGCTCACCAGGGGCACTGGAGTACGAGGGGCGTTATCAGCCCCAGCATTTT. Drawing the rest from reference TRBV18 and TRBJ1-5, the complete variable domain is NAGVMQNPRHLVRRRGQEARLRCSPMKGHSHVYWYRQLPEEGLKFMVYLQKENIIDESGMPKERFSAEFPKEGPSILRIQQVVRGDSAAYFCASSPGALEYEGRYQPQHFGDGTRLSIL.

The rearrangement joins TRBV7-2 to TRBJ1-5; D remains unclear. Germline V gene sequence: CDR1 SGHTA, CDR2 FQGNSA. This CDR3 spans 15 amino acids. Trimming shortened V by 0 bases and J by 0 bases, and 6 bases separated the two germline ends. CDR3 coding DNA: TGTGCCAGCAGCTTAGCGAGGGTTAGCAATCAGCCCCAGCATTTT. Protein sequence: CASSLARVSNQPQHF.

The rearrangement joins TRBV7-8 to TRBJ2-5, with a weak D call TRBD2 (5 bases). Trimming stripped 1 base from V and 7 bases from J, with 7 bases between. The germline gives CDR1 SGHVS, CDR2 FQNEAQ. The CDR3 spans 12 residues. CDR3 loop: CASSLGAGTQYF. As DNA, the CDR3 is TGTGCCAGCAGCTTAGGTGCGGGGACCCAGTACTTC.

The rearrangement joins TRBV9 to TRBJ2-2; D is undetermined. Trimming removed 0 bases from V and 3 bases from J, with 6 bases in between. Germline V CDR1 and CDR2: SGDLS, YYNGEE. The length of the CDR3 is 14 residues. The CDR3 region has the DNA TGTGCCAGCAGCGTAGTTAGCTACACCGGGGAGCTGTTTTTT. Encoded protein: CASSVVSYTGELFF.

The chain is built from TRBV6-5 and TRBJ1-2; maybe TRBD1 (5 bases). Germline loops: CDR1 MNHEY, CDR2 SVGAGI. The CDR3 covers 12 residues. Trimming left V 7 bases short and J 2 bases short, with 8 bases between. CDR3 loop: CASTGQNYGYTF. The CDR3 bases are TGTGCCAGCACAGGACAAAACTATGGCTACACCTTC.

V is TRBV10-1 and J is TRBJ1-1; 7 bases match TRBD1. Losses at the gene ends were 5 bases for V and 3 bases for J; bases not matched to a gene: 12. The CDR3 has 16 amino acids. Germline loops: CDR1 WNHNN, CDR2 SYGVQD (reference sequence). CDR3 sequence: CASSFSKGRGHTEAFF. DNA of the CDR3: TGCGCCAGCAGTTTTTCAAAGGGGAGGGGGCACACTGAAGCTTTCTTT.

The J gene is TRBJ2-7, the V gene TRBV7-9, with D perhaps TRBD1 (6 bases). There are 14 residues in the CDR3. Trimming took off 3 bases at V and 3 bases at J, with 12 bases between the two ends. The germline gives CDR1 SEHNR, CDR2 FQNEAQ (reference sequence). This chain's CDR3 is CASSFAGDYYEQYF. For the CDR3, the DNA is TGTGCCAGCAGCTTCGCAGGGGATTACTACGAGCAGTACTTC.

This clone was observed a single time. J is TRBJ2-7 and V is TRBV5-4, with TRBD1 identical over 8 bases. V was clipped by 0 bases and J by 3 bases; unmatched bases: 5. The CDR3 has 15 amino acids. Germline values: CDR1 SGHNT, CDR2 YYREEE (reference sequence). In DNA, the CDR3 is TGTGCCAGCAGCTTGGGTGGGACAGGCGGCTACGAGCAGTACTTC. This translates into CASSLGGTGGYEQYF.

The CDR3 protein is CASSEQGVMGYTF. CDR3 DNA sequence: TGTGCCAGCAGCGAACAGGGGGTCATGGGCTACACCTTC. The chain has TRBV9 and TRBJ1-2; 8 bases are a match to TRBD1. The CDR3 sequence is 13 residues long. V lost 3 bases, J lost 8 bases, and 6 bases stayed unmatched. Germline lookup yields CDR1 SGDLS and CDR2 YYNGEE.

The genes are TRBV10-3 and TRBJ2-1, with TRBD2 identical over 13 bases. With 3 bases clipped from V and 5 bases from J, the junction kept 1 base outside the gene matches. The CDR3 is 15 residues long. Per germline, CDR1 ENHRY and CDR2 SYGVKD. The CDR3 region is CAISELAGGNNEQFF. The CDR3 DNA reads as TGTGCCATCAGTGAACTAGCGGGAGGGAACAATGAGCAGTTCTTC.

The chain links TRBV14 to TRBJ2-2, with a weak D call TRBD2 (6 bases). Germline CDR1 reads SGHDN; CDR2 reads FVKESK. V was clipped by 1 base and J by 4 bases, with 16 bases between them. The CDR3 is 17 residues long. In DNA, the CDR3 is TGTGCCAGCAGCCAAGCCTCCGGGAGAGAGTTCACCGGGGAGCTGTTTTTT. Amino acids: CASSQASGREFTGELFF.

The rearrangement links TRBV5-4 to TRBJ2-7; 9 bases agree with TRBD1. Germline V gives CDR1 SGHNT, CDR2 YYREEE (reference sequence). Unmatched junction bases numbered 14, after V lost 4 bases and J lost 9 bases. CDR3 length equals 15 residues. DNA for the CDR3: TGTGCCAGCAGCCAAGACAGGGGGACGCTGGTCGGGCAGTACTTC. Translated: CASSQDRGTLVGQYF.

This chain connects TRBV6-6 to TRBJ1-4; D not certain. Germline assignment: CDR1 MNHNY and CDR2 SVGAGI (reference sequence). V lost 4 bases and J 7 bases, leaving 7 bases between the germline ends. The CDR3 covers 12 residues. The CDR3 loop is CASSSLPEKLFF. The CDR3 coding sequence is TGTGCCAGCAGTTCTCTTCCTGAAAAACTGTTTTTT.

The chain employs TRBV25-1 and TRBJ2-2; TRBD2 aligns across 9 bases. The CDR3 totals 16 residues. Germline-derived CDR1 and CDR2 are MGHDK and SYGVNS. J was trimmed by 6 bases and V by 1 base; bases with no gene match: 6. The CDR3 DNA sequence: TGTGCCAGCAGTGAATTCGCTAGCGGGAATTCCGGGGAGCTGTTTTTT. Amino acid sequence: CASSEFASGNSGELFF.

The table lists this clone with a count of one. The rearrangement uses TRBV7-2 and TRBJ1-2; weak D call: TRBD1 (6 bases). This CDR3 comprises 15 residues. CDR1 and CDR2 from the germline V gene are SGHTA and FQGNSA. Trimming left V 1 base short and J 5 bases short, with 14 bases between. The DNA of the CDR3 is TGTGCCAGCAGCTTAGATACGGGGGCGGTATATGGCTACACCTTC. Translation gives CASSLDTGAVYGYTF.

This clone was seen a single time. The CDR3 protein is CAIKTDRGYGYTF. The DNA for the CDR3 is TGTGCCATCAAGACAGACAGGGGCTATGGCTACACCTTC. This chain uses TRBV10-3 with TRBJ1-2; 8 bases map to TRBD1. This CDR3 comprises 13 residues. With V trimmed by 7 bases and J by 4 bases, 5 bases remained unmatched. Germline loops: CDR1 ENHRY, CDR2 SYGVKD.

The gene calls are TRBV7-9 and TRBJ2-1; D may be TRBD1 or TRBD2 (5 bases each). V was trimmed by 1 base and J by 12 bases, leaving 7 bases between them. CDR1 SEHNR and CDR2 FQNEAQ come from the germline V gene (reference sequence). The CDR3 extends over 11 amino acids. The CDR3 DNA follows: TGTGCCAGCAGCTTAGAGGGACCGCAGTTCTTC. Encoded protein: CASSLEGPQFF. The entire variable domain, with the rest obtained from reference TRBV7-9 and TRBJ2-1, is as follows: DTGVSQNPRHKITKRGQNVTFRCDPISEHNRLYWYRQTLGQGPEFLTYFQNEAQLEKSRLLSDRFSAERPKGSFSTLEIQRTEQGDSAMYLCASSLEGPQFFGPGTRLTVL.

CDR3 nucleotides: TGTGCCAGCAGGGGACAGGCTCACTTCTACAATGAGCAGTTCTTC. Its translation: CASRGQAHFYNEQFF. The chain carries TRBV6-5 and TRBJ2-1; 8 bases line up with TRBD1. The germline CDR1 and CDR2 sequences are MNHEY and SVGAGI. There are 15 residues in the CDR3. The ends lost 6 bases at V and 3 bases at J; junction bases unmatched: 7.